Each of the 30 T cell receptor beta chains below was sequenced from the same sample in a study of T cell responses to AZD1222 COVID-19 vaccine. Profiling relied on immunoSEQ multiplex PCR, and the TCRdb table lists in-frame clones only, not all of them. The sample consists of about 100,000 clones, roughly nine tenths of them appearing once. This sample comprised peripheral blood, obtained on day 0 of AZD1222 vaccination. Source of these receptors: an adult in good health.

This clone was recorded once. The rearrangement joins TRBV5-6 to TRBJ2-1; a possible D gene is TRBD2 (6 bases). This CDR3 has 15 residues. The V end lost 0 bases, the J end lost 7 bases, and 14 bases lay between the germline ends. Germline assignment: CDR1 SGHDT and CDR2 YYEEEE. The chain's CDR3 is CASSLAAGWRNEQFF. The DNA of the CDR3 is TGTGCCAGCAGCTTGGCTGCGGGATGGAGGAATGAGCAGTTCTTC.

The rearrangement links TRBV7-6 to TRBJ2-1; D is perhaps TRBD2 (6 bases). Germline CDR1 reads SGHVS; CDR2 reads FNYEAQ. The CDR3 consists of 15 residues. V shed 0 bases and J shed 10 bases, with 16 bases lying between them. The CDR3 reads CASSLARLEIMEQFF. CDR3 sequence (DNA): TGTGCCAGCAGCTTAGCGAGACTAGAAATCATGGAGCAGTTCTTC.

In its sample, this clone was seen a few times. The chain links TRBV6-1 to TRBJ1-3; D not resolved. The ends were cut back, 1 base at V and 3 bases at J, with 1 base in the middle. The CDR3 spans 12 residues. Germline CDR1 reads MNHNS; CDR2 reads SASEGT. The CDR3 nucleotides read TGTGCCAGCAGTGAAGTTGGAAACACCATATATTTT. This codes for CASSEVGNTIYF.

The chain links TRBV18 to TRBJ2-7; either TRBD1 or TRBD2 may supply D (5 bases each). The CDR3 runs 15 residues. The V gene's germline CDR1 is KGHSH and CDR2 LQKENI. Trimming removed 3 bases at V and 3 bases at J, with 15 bases between. CDR3 nucleotide sequence: TGTGCCAGCTCACCCGGGGCGGGCCGCGACTACGAGCAGTACTTC. Translating gives CASSPGAGRDYEQYF.

The V and J genes are TRBV6-5 and TRBJ2-5, with D unresolved. The CDR3 has 15 amino acids. Germline V CDR1 and CDR2: MNHEY, SVGAGI. Deletions cut 6 bases from V and 4 bases from J, with 18 bases between. The CDR3 sequence: CASRVGWAVGETQYF. As DNA, the CDR3 is TGTGCCAGCAGGGTAGGGTGGGCGGTGGGAGAGACCCAGTACTTC.

The rearrangement joins TRBV5-4 to TRBJ1-1, with 8 bases identical to TRBD1. CDR3 size: 14 residues. The junction had 6 bases not matched to a gene; V was cut back by 6 bases and J by 2 bases. Germline V gene lookup returns CDR1 SGHNT and CDR2 YYREEE (reference sequence). This CDR3 reads CASTKDRVNTEAFF. CDR3 bases: TGTGCCAGCACCAAGGACAGGGTAAACACTGAAGCTTTCTTT.

The chain carries TRBV28 and TRBJ1-2, with no clear D. Germline lookup yields CDR1 MDHEN and CDR2 SYDVKM. V was pared by 6 bases and J by 4 bases, with 15 bases between. CDR3 length equals 14 residues. Here the CDR3 reads CASSLLPGSYGYTF. CDR3 DNA: TGTGCCAGCAGCCTCCTCCCCGGGAGCTATGGCTACACCTTC.

The chain links TRBV7-9 to TRBJ1-1, with unresolved D. Per germline, CDR1 SEHNR and CDR2 FQNEAQ (reference sequence). The CDR3 runs 13 residues. Between the trimmed V and J ends, which lost 1 base and 11 bases, there was a span of 14 bases. The CDR3 here is CASSLGTARGAFF. CDR3 in DNA: TGTGCCAGCAGCTTAGGGACCGCCAGAGGGGCTTTCTTT.

This chain uses TRBV11-2 with TRBJ2-2, with 13 bases fitting TRBD2. J gave up 7 bases and V 5 bases, and 10 bases lay outside the gene matches. Germline values: CDR1 SGHAT, CDR2 FQNNGV. The CDR3 covers 17 residues. The CDR3 reads CASSPRILAGGHGELFF. DNA of the CDR3: TGTGCCAGCAGCCCTAGAATACTAGCGGGAGGGCACGGGGAGCTGTTTTTT.

V and J are TRBV10-1 and TRBJ2-1, with no clear D. Germline V CDR1 and CDR2: WNHNN, SYGVQD (reference sequence). Trimming removed 4 bases at V and 5 bases at J, with 9 bases between. CDR3 length: 13 residues. The CDR3 loop reads CASSANINNEQFF. In nucleotides, the CDR3 is TGCGCCAGCAGTGCTAACATCAACAATGAGCAGTTCTTC.

The chain combines TRBV6-1 with TRBJ2-1; a weak D match, TRBD2 (5 bases). Germline values: CDR1 MNHNS, CDR2 SASEGT. Trimming pared 3 bases from V and 9 bases from J, leaving 12 bases between. This CDR3 is built from 13 residues. CDR3: CASSEDLIREQFF. The CDR3 nucleotides are TGTGCCAGCAGTGAGGACTTAATCCGTGAGCAGTTCTTC.

This sequence joins TRBV12-3 or TRBV12-4 and TRBJ2-7; no definite D call. The CDR3 runs to 11 residues. Between the trimmed V and J ends, which lost 4 bases and 2 bases, there was a span of 3 bases. The CDR3 sequence is CASSYTYEQYF. The CDR3 nucleotides are TGTGCCAGCAGTTACACCTACGAGCAGTACTTC.

This sequence joins TRBV28 and TRBJ1-6, with 10 bases that match TRBD1. J gave up 8 bases and V 2 bases, and 3 bases lay outside the gene matches. The CDR3 is made up of 15 amino acids. Germline lookup yields CDR1 MDHEN and CDR2 SYDVKM. CDR3 DNA sequence: TGTGCCAGCAGTTTAGACAGGGGGCGTGATTCACCCCTCCACTTT. Translated, it gives CASSLDRGRDSPLHF.

The chain combines TRBV7-8 with TRBJ1-5, with D possibly matching TRBD1 (5 bases). Germline assignment: CDR1 SGHVS and CDR2 FQNEAQ. With 5 bases removed from V and 4 bases from J, the gap between germline ends came to 12 bases. This CDR3 has 14 residues. In DNA form, the CDR3 reads TGTGCCAGCAGCACGGGGCCAGATAATCAGCCCCAGCATTTT. Its translation is CASSTGPDNQPQHF.

The chain employs TRBV3-1 (or the pseudogene TRBV3-2) and TRBJ2-1; a weak D match, TRBD2 (6 bases). The length of the CDR3 is 12 residues. Germline V gene data show CDR1 as LGHDT and CDR2 as YNNKEL (reference sequence). V lost 5 bases, J lost 10 bases, and 12 bases lay in between. This chain's CDR3 is CASSVLRGEQFF. The CDR3 DNA reads as TGTGCCAGCAGCGTCCTCCGGGGGGAGCAGTTCTTC.

The rearrangement links TRBV18 to TRBJ1-1; D unresolved. Germline V gives CDR1 KGHSH, CDR2 LQKENI. This CDR3 is 14 amino acids long. V lost 5 bases and J lost 6, with 16 bases in between. CDR3 bases: TGTGCCAGCTCAGTAACCAGGTTGGAAGCTGAAGCTTTCTTT. Its protein is CASSVTRLEAEAFF.

This rearrangement joins TRBV19 to TRBJ1-5; 10 bases are shared with TRBD1. Germline-derived CDR1 and CDR2 are LNHDA and SQIVND (reference sequence). This CDR3 region has 20 residues. With 7 bases clipped from V and 5 bases from J, the junction kept 23 bases outside the gene matches. The CDR3 here is CASNRGAGQGRLQRDQPQHF. The CDR3 DNA is TGTGCCAGTAATAGGGGGGCGGGACAGGGGCGCCTCCAGAGGGATCAGCCCCAGCATTTT.

The chain is built from TRBV28 and TRBJ1-2; the D gene is possibly TRBD1 (5 bases). Germline CDR1 MDHEN, CDR2 SYDVKM. Trimming shortened V by 2 bases and J by 6 bases, and 13 bases separated the two germline ends. This CDR3 has 14 residues. Written as DNA, the CDR3 is TGTGCCAGCAGTTTAGTGGGCCGGGGGGATGGCTACACCTTC. Encoded protein: CASSLVGRGDGYTF.

This chain joins TRBV15 and TRBJ2-5; TRBD1 agrees at 8 bases. CDR1 and CDR2 from the germline V gene are LNHNV and YYDKDF (reference sequence). V lost 0 bases and J lost 5; bases outside the gene matches: 11. The CDR3 contains 17 residues. In nucleotides, the CDR3 is TGTGCCACCAGCAGAGAGGGTTGGACAGGGAATTTGGAGACCCAGTACTTC. Its translation is CATSREGWTGNLETQYF.

V is TRBV28 and J is TRBJ2-7; no firm D call. There are 11 residues in the CDR3. Trimming removed 6 bases at V and 2 bases at J, with 5 bases between. Germline values: CDR1 MDHEN, CDR2 SYDVKM. CDR3 region: CASSRTYEQYF. The CDR3 coding sequence is TGTGCCAGCAGCCGGACCTACGAGCAGTACTTC.

The chain is built from TRBV19 and TRBJ2-6; D not resolved. The CDR3 totals 15 residues. Germline CDR1 reads LNHDA; CDR2 reads SQIVND (reference sequence). Trimming cost V 3 bases and J 3 bases, with 9 bases left between them. The CDR3 DNA is TGTGCCAGTAGTATCGGTGGTGATGGGGCCAACGTCCTGACTTTC. Encoded protein: CASSIGGDGANVLTF. Full variable domain (rest looked up from reference TRBV19 and TRBJ2-6): DGGITQSPKYLFRKEGQNVTLSCEQNLNHDAMYWYRQDPGQGLRLIYYSQIVNDFQKGDIAEGYSVSREKKESFPLTVTSAQKNPTAFYLCASSIGGDGANVLTFGAGSRLTVL.

V gene TRBV30 combines with J gene TRBJ2-2; possible D gene TRBD2, 6 bases. CDR1 is GTSNPN and CDR2 is SVGIG in the germline V gene (reference sequence). V was shortened by 3 bases and J by 6 bases, with 17 bases between the two germline ends. The CDR3 has 15 residues. Here the CDR3 DNA reads TGTGCCTGGAGGGAGGGTCTAGGGAGTGCCGGGGAGCTGTTTTTT. Translation: CAWREGLGSAGELFF. The full variable domain, rest sourced from reference TRBV30 and TRBJ2-2, is SQTIHQWPATLVQPVGSPLSLECTVEGTSNPNLYWYRQAAGRGLQLLFYSVGIGQISSEVPQNLSASRPQDRQFILSSKKLLLSDSGFYLCAWREGLGSAGELFFGEGSRLTVL.

The chain joins TRBV2 to TRBJ1-2, with D tentatively TRBD1 (5 bases). Germline V gene data show CDR1 as SNHLY and CDR2 as FYNNEI. This CDR3 is built from 11 residues. Between the trimmed V and J ends, which lost 7 bases and 14 bases, there was a span of 17 bases. CDR3 region: CASTNRRASTF. The CDR3 DNA reads TGTGCCAGCACGAACCGCAGGGCTAGTACCTTC.

This clone was observed a few times. V gene TRBV5-4 combines with J gene TRBJ2-1; D is possibly TRBD2 (5 bases). Deletions cut 7 bases from V and 3 bases from J, with 20 bases between. Germline-derived CDR1 and CDR2 are SGHNT and YYREEE (reference sequence). The CDR3 loop spans 16 amino acids. The CDR3 nucleotides read TGTGCCAGCGCGACGTCGGCGGGTCAGGACTACAATGAGCAGTTCTTC. Translation gives CASATSAGQDYNEQFF.

The chain joins TRBV19 to TRBJ2-7, with TRBD2 identical over 13 bases. J gave up 1 base and V 5 bases, and 8 bases lay outside the gene matches. This CDR3 has 17 residues. From germline, CDR1 is LNHDA and CDR2 SQIVND (reference sequence). The CDR3 DNA reads as TGTGCCAGTAGTTTTGGACTAGCGGGAGTATCATCCTACGAGCAGTACTTC. As protein: CASSFGLAGVSSYEQYF.

There are a few counts of this clone. The chain employs TRBV11-3 and TRBJ1-5, with D possibly matching TRBD1 (6 bases). Trimming stripped 2 bases from V and 7 bases from J, with 18 bases between. CDR1 SGHNT and CDR2 YENEEA come from the germline V gene. The CDR3 consists of 16 residues. CDR3 nucleotide sequence: TGTGCCAGCAGCTTACACGGGACGGACAGTGAACAGCCCCAGCATTTT. This gives the protein CASSLHGTDSEQPQHF.

V is TRBV2 and J is TRBJ2-2; 7 bases fit TRBD2. V shed 7 bases and J 4 bases; nucleotides not matched to a gene: 9. The germline V gene encodes CDR1 SNHLY and CDR2 FYNNEI. The CDR3 has 15 amino acids. The CDR3: CASTLASGVTGELFF. The CDR3 DNA is TGTGCCAGCACTTTGGCTAGCGGAGTCACCGGGGAGCTGTTTTTT.

This clone has more than one count but fewer than ten. V is TRBV24-1 and J is TRBJ2-2; 7 bases are a match to TRBD1. Trimming removed 8 bases from V and 2 bases from J; junction bases left unmatched: 7. This CDR3 has 15 amino acids. The germline CDR1 and CDR2 sequences are KGHDR and SFDVKD. The CDR3 loop reads CATNPGTENTGELFF. The CDR3 DNA reads TGTGCCACCAACCCTGGGACAGAAAACACCGGGGAGCTGTTTTTT.

The chain uses TRBV28 and TRBJ1-5; the match to TRBD1 covers 7 bases. The CDR3 runs 14 residues. The germline V gene has CDR1 MDHEN and CDR2 SYDVKM. V was clipped by 9 bases and J by 0 bases; unmatched bases: 5. Here the CDR3 DNA reads TGTGCCAGTGCCAGGGGGTCTAGCAATCAGCCCCAGCATTTT. Its translation is CASARGSSNQPQHF.

The chain carries TRBV30 and TRBJ1-1; no clear D gene. The germline V gene encodes CDR1 GTSNPN and CDR2 SVGIG (reference sequence). This CDR3 contains 10 residues. Deletions cut 0 bases from V and 7 bases from J, with 3 bases between. In DNA, the CDR3 is TGTGCCTGGAGTGTAAGTGAAGCTTTCTTT. This sequence encodes CAWSVSEAFF.